One sample yielded the 24 T cell receptor beta chains listed below, sequenced in a study of cytomegalovirus exposure and HLA in healthy donors. The PCR employed 60 Vbeta primers together with 13 Jbeta primers. Repertoires were generated with immunoSEQ multiplex PCR, while TCRdb's copy carries only in-frame clones and drops some. The table lists about 100,000 clones, 60% to 80% of them singletons. The sequencing sample was made of PBMCs. All receptors derive from a woman aged 18-29 years in good health and CMV-seropositive.

The rearrangement uses TRBV10-2 and TRBJ2-7, with 7 bases identical to TRBD2. This CDR3 is built from 15 residues. Germline V CDR1 and CDR2: WSHSY, SAAADI. V lost 2 bases, J lost 9 bases, and 13 bases stayed unmatched. The CDR3 nucleotides are TGCGCCAGCAGTGAGGGTACTAGCGAGCTCCAGGGGCAGTACTTC. Amino acids: CASSEGTSELQGQYF.

The V gene is TRBV5-4, the J gene TRBJ2-7, with D possibly being TRBD1 (6 bases). From germline, CDR1 is SGHNT and CDR2 YYREEE (reference sequence). V was cut by 4 bases and J by 0 bases, with 11 bases left in between. This CDR3 region has 14 residues. CDR3 bases: TGTGCCAGCAGCATAGGACAGAGCTCCTACGAGCAGTACTTC. This encodes CASSIGQSSYEQYF.

CDR3 region: CATTGSTDTQYF. CDR3 DNA: TGTGCCACCACCGGGTCCACAGATACGCAGTATTTT. This chain connects TRBV28 to TRBJ2-3; D remains unclear. Trimming took 10 bases from V and 2 from J, leaving 10 bases between them. The CDR3 is 12 amino acids. Germline CDR1 is MDHEN and CDR2 is SYDVKM.

The chain links TRBV7-2 to TRBJ2-3, with D unresolved. Deletions cut 2 bases from V and 3 bases from J, with 6 bases between. This CDR3 is 13 amino acids long. The germline V gene has CDR1 SGHTA and CDR2 FQGNSA. CDR3 DNA sequence: TGTGCCAGCAGCTTACCCATTACAGATACGCAGTATTTT. As protein: CASSLPITDTQYF.

This chain links TRBV7-6 with TRBJ2-5; D is possibly TRBD2 (7 bases). The germline gives CDR1 SGHVS, CDR2 FNYEAQ. The CDR3 spans 14 residues. Deletions cut 5 bases from V and 4 bases from J, with 14 bases between. The CDR3 coding sequence is TGTGCCAGCAGCCGGGGCGCGGGGGCAGAGACCCAGTACTTC. It encodes CASSRGAGAETQYF.

The chain joins TRBV7-6 to TRBJ2-5; 8 bases map to TRBD2. Judging by the DNA end, TRBJ2-7 fits better; the J call may be wrong. The CDR3 length is 15 residues. Germline V CDR1 and CDR2: SGHVS, FNYEAQ. Here the CDR3 DNA reads TGTGCCAGCAGCTTAGGACTAGCGACCCCCTACGAGCAGTACTTC. Amino acid sequence: CASSLGLATPYEQYF.

This clone was recorded a few times. The chain carries TRBV4-3 and TRBJ1-1, with TRBD1 as a possible D gene (5 bases). The germline V gene has CDR1 LGHNA and CDR2 YSLEER. Trimming pared 1 base from V and 2 bases from J, leaving 8 bases between. The CDR3 has 14 residues. The CDR3 reads CASSQVGGNTEAFF. The CDR3 DNA is TGCGCCAGCAGCCAAGTCGGGGGAAACACTGAAGCTTTCTTT.

The chain joins TRBV18 to TRBJ1-1; D possibly corresponds to TRBD1 (5 bases). Trimming took 3 bases from V and 2 from J, leaving 7 bases between them. This CDR3 has 13 amino acids. Germline assignment: CDR1 KGHSH and CDR2 LQKENI. As DNA, the CDR3 is TGTGCCAGCTCACCGGGGCTTAACACTGAAGCTTTCTTT. This encodes CASSPGLNTEAFF. The entire variable domain, with the rest obtained from reference TRBV18 and TRBJ1-1, is as follows: NAGVMQNPRHLVRRRGQEARLRCSPMKGHSHVYWYRQLPEEGLKFMVYLQKENIIDESGMPKERFSAEFPKEGPSILRIQQVVRGDSAAYFCASSPGLNTEAFFGQGTRLTVV.

The V and J genes are TRBV27 and TRBJ2-7, with D possibly matching TRBD2 (5 bases). The CDR3 loop spans 14 amino acids. Germline lookup yields CDR1 MNHEY and CDR2 SMNVEV (reference sequence). Trimming pared 6 bases from V and 3 bases from J, leaving 15 bases between. CDR3 protein: CASREEDGSYEQYF. The CDR3 coding sequence is TGTGCCAGCAGGGAGGAGGATGGAAGCTACGAGCAGTACTTC.

The CDR3: CASRARGPGNTIYF. Here the CDR3 DNA reads TGCGCCAGCAGGGCGCGGGGGCCGGGAAACACCATATATTTT. The chain joins TRBV10-1 to TRBJ1-3; D is possibly TRBD1 (6 bases). Germline V lookup: CDR1 WNHNN, CDR2 SYGVQD (reference sequence). CDR3 length equals 14 residues. V lost 6 bases and J lost 4, with 13 bases in between.

The chain joins TRBV5-1 to TRBJ1-4; 7 bases map to TRBD1. V lost 1 base, J lost 4 bases, and 4 bases stayed unmatched. The CDR3 totals 15 residues. The V gene's germline CDR1 is SGHRS and CDR2 YFSETQ. CDR3 nucleotide sequence: TGCGCCAGCAGCTTGATGGGACAGAATAATGAAAAACTGTTTTTT. It is translated as CASSLMGQNNEKLFF.

There are a few counts of this clone. The rearrangement uses TRBV19 and TRBJ2-1; maybe TRBD1 (5 bases). Per the germline V gene, CDR1 is LNHDA and CDR2 is SQIVND (reference sequence). This CDR3 is 12 amino acids long. V was pared by 7 bases and J by 8 bases, with 12 bases between. CDR3 bases: TGTGCCAGTAATCAGGGCTGGGATGAGCAGTTCTTC. It codes for CASNQGWDEQFF. Looking up the rest from reference TRBV19 and TRBJ2-1 gives the full variable domain: DGGITQSPKYLFRKEGQNVTLSCEQNLNHDAMYWYRQDPGQGLRLIYYSQIVNDFQKGDIAEGYSVSREKKESFPLTVTSAQKNPTAFYLCASNQGWDEQFFGPGTRLTVL.

The chain recombines TRBV6-1 with TRBJ2-5; D is perhaps TRBD1 (5 bases). The CDR3 is 13 amino acids. V gave up 2 bases and J gave up 3 bases, with 7 bases separating them. Germline CDR1 is MNHNS and CDR2 is SASEGT. This CDR3 is CASSERGKETQYF. Written as DNA, the CDR3 is TGTGCCAGCAGTGAAAGGGGAAAAGAGACCCAGTACTTC.

This clone came up once. V is TRBV27 and J is TRBJ2-1, with TRBD2 identical over 13 bases. Germline V gives CDR1 MNHEY, CDR2 SMNVEV (reference sequence). With 6 bases clipped from V and 9 bases from J, the junction kept 5 bases outside the gene matches. There are 14 residues in the CDR3. The CDR3 bases are TGTGCCAGCAGCCCGACTAGCGGGAGGAGTGAGCAGTTCTTC. Translating it yields CASSPTSGRSEQFF.

The CDR3 nucleotides read TGCGCCAGCAGCCCCCAAACGACAGGGAGGAACGAGCAGTACTTC. This gives the protein CASSPQTTGRNEQYF. This chain joins TRBV5-1 and TRBJ2-7, with TRBD1 as a possible D gene (7 bases). Germline CDR1 and CDR2: SGHRS and YFSETQ. The CDR3 is made up of 15 amino acids. The germline V and J ends were trimmed by 4 bases and 5 bases, with 19 bases remaining between them.

The table lists this clone with a count of one. V is TRBV27 and J is TRBJ2-7; 8 bases agree with TRBD2. J lost 5 bases, V lost 5 bases, and 11 bases had no gene match. The CDR3 extends over 15 amino acids. The germline V gene encodes CDR1 MNHEY and CDR2 SMNVEV (reference sequence). CDR3 bases: TGTGCCAGCAGTGAATTAGCGGGATTGAACCACGAGCAGTACTTC. This codes for CASSELAGLNHEQYF.

The rearrangement links TRBV7-8 to TRBJ2-7; 8 bases are a match to TRBD1. CDR3 length: 14 residues. The V gene end was trimmed by 6 bases and the J gene end by 1 base; junction bases not matched to a gene: 5. Germline V gives CDR1 SGHVS, CDR2 FQNEAQ. CDR3 DNA: TGTGCCAGCAGACCCACAGGGGGATCCTACGAGCAGTACTTC. Its translation is CASRPTGGSYEQYF.

The J gene is TRBJ1-1, the V gene TRBV6-1; possible D gene TRBD1, 6 bases. Trimming removed 1 base at V and 4 bases at J, with 13 bases between. CDR1 is MNHNS, CDR2 SASEGT, per germline. CDR3 size: 15 residues. CDR3 sequence reads: CASSEDGGGSTEAFF. CDR3 DNA sequence: TGTGCCAGCAGTGAAGATGGTGGGGGCTCCACTGAAGCTTTCTTT.

This chain connects TRBV30 to TRBJ2-6; D gene uncertain. V was cut by 2 bases and J by 0 bases, with 5 bases left in between. The CDR3 length is 14 residues. The germline V gene encodes CDR1 GTSNPN and CDR2 SVGIG (reference sequence). The chain's CDR3 is CAWSILSGANVLTF. The CDR3 DNA reads as TGTGCCTGGAGTATCCTCTCTGGGGCCAACGTCCTGACTTTC. Full variable domain (outside the CDR3, taken from reference TRBV30 and TRBJ2-6): SQTIHQWPATLVQPVGSPLSLECTVEGTSNPNLYWYRQAAGRGLQLLFYSVGIGQISSEVPQNLSASRPQDRQFILSSKKLLLSDSGFYLCAWSILSGANVLTFGAGSRLTVL.

The chain has TRBV9 and TRBJ1-4; no definite D call. CDR1 and CDR2 from the germline V gene are SGDLS and YYNGEE. This CDR3 contains 15 residues. V lost 1 base and J 8 bases, leaving 15 bases between the germline ends. CDR3 nucleotides: TGTGCCAGCAGCGTAACCCCCCTGTTCGGGGAAAAACTGTTTTTT. Translated, it gives CASSVTPLFGEKLFF.

The chain links TRBV7-2 to TRBJ1-2; 8 bases fit TRBD1. Unmatched junction bases numbered 7, after V lost 5 bases and J lost 5 bases. Germline CDR1 reads SGHTA; CDR2 reads FQGNSA. There are 14 residues in the CDR3. The CDR3 DNA is TGTGCCAGCAGCCCAACTGGGACAGGTTATGGCTACACCTTC. Protein sequence: CASSPTGTGYGYTF. The full variable domain, in which reference TRBV7-2 and TRBJ1-2 provide the parts outside the CDR3, is GAGVSQSPSNKVTEKGKDVELRCDPISGHTALYWYRQSLGQGLEFLIYFQGNSAPDKSGLPSDRFSAERTGGSVSTLTIQRTQQEDSAVYLCASSPTGTGYGYTFGSGTRLTVV.

This clone has only a few counts. This CDR3 is CASSLFQQGAGNEQFF. The CDR3 nucleotides read TGTGCCAGCAGCTTATTCCAACAGGGGGCAGGCAATGAGCAGTTCTTC. The V gene is TRBV7-8, the J gene TRBJ2-1; 9 bases line up with TRBD1. The CDR3 has 16 residues. V was clipped by 2 bases and J by 6 bases; unmatched bases: 8. The germline gives CDR1 SGHVS, CDR2 FQNEAQ. The complete variable domain, with remaining parts taken from reference TRBV7-8 and TRBJ2-1, reads GAGVSQSPRYKVAKRGQDVALRCDPISGHVSLFWYQQALGQGPEFLTYFQNEAQLDKSGLPSDRFFAERPEGSVSTLKIQRTQQEDSAVYLCASSLFQQGAGNEQFFGPGTRLTVL.

The chain is built from TRBV5-6 and TRBJ1-2; D remains ambiguous. The CDR3 runs to 14 residues. Germline values: CDR1 SGHDT, CDR2 YYEEEE. V lost 3 bases and J 5 bases, leaving 14 bases between the germline ends. Here the CDR3 DNA reads TGTGCCAGCAGCTCCGCGGCGGGTGGGTATGGCTACACCTTC. It translates to CASSSAAGGYGYTF.

The chain is built from TRBV5-4 and TRBJ2-3; 10 positions agree with TRBD2. The CDR3 spans 17 residues. With V trimmed by 2 bases and J by 6 bases, 12 bases remained unmatched. Germline CDR1 and CDR2: SGHNT and YYREEE (reference sequence). The CDR3 loop reads CASSLLSTSGSVDTQYF. CDR3 bases: TGTGCCAGCAGCTTATTGTCGACTAGCGGGTCTGTGGATACGCAGTATTTT. Full variable domain (rest looked up from reference TRBV5-4 and TRBJ2-3): ETGVTQSPTHLIKTRGQQVTLRCSSQSGHNTVSWYQQALGQGPQFIFQYYREEENGRGNFPPRFSGLQFPNYSSELNVNALELDDSALYLCASSLLSTSGSVDTQYFGPGTRLTVL.